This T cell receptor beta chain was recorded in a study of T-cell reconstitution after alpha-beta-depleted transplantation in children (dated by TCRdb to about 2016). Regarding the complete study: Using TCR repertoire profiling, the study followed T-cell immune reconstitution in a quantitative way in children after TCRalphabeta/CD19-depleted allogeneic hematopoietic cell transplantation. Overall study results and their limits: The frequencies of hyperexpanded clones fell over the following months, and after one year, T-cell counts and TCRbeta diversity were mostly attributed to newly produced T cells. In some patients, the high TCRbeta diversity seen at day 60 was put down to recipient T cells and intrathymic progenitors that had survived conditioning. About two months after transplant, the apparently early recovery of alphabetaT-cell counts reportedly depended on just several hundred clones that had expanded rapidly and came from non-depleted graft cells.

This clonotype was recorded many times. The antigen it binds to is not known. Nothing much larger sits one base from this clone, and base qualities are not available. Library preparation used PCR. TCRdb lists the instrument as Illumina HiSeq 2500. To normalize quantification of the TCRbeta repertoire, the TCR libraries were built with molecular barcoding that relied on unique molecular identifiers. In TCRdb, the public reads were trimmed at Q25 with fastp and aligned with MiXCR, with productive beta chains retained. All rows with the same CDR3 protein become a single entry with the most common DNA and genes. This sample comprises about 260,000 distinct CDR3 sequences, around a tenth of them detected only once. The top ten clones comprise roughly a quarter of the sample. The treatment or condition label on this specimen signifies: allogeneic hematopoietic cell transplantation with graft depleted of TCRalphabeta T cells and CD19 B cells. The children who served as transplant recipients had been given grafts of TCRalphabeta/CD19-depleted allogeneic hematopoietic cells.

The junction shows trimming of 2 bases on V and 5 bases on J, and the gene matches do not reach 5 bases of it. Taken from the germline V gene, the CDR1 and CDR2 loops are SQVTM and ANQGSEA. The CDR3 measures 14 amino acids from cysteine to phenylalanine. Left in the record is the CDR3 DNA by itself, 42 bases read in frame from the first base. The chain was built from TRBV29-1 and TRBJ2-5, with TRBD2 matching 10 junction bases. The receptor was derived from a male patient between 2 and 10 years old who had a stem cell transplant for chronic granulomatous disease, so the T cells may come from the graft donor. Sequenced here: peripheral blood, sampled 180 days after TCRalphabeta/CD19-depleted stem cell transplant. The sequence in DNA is TGCAGCGTTGAACATCTAGCGGGAGTGGAGACCCAGTACTTC. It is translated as CSVEHLAGVETQYF.